This T cell receptor beta chain was obtained from a study of T cell clones after liver transplantation. Germline V gives CDR1 SGDLS, CDR2 YYNGEE. V lost 0 bases to trimming and J lost 2 bases, with 14 bases between them. This CDR3 is 16 amino acids long. The table came from immunoSEQ multiplex PCR; TCRdb's copy has only in-frame clones and leaves some out. The sample includes some 80,000 clones, roughly 80% of them seen just once. Details on this clone: Antigen unknown.

General study points: The donor-reactive repertoire was only partly measurable in a couple of subjects, lacking donor cells.

V gene TRBV9 combines with J gene TRBJ1-2; no reliable D call. Sequenced here: CD4+ T cells from blood, sampled roughly 48 months after liver transplant. The sequence was obtained from a human patient who received a liver transplant. Some of the T cells might come from the graft donor. The CDR3 loop reads CASSVEPESFNYGYTF. Here the CDR3 DNA reads TGTGCCAGCAGCGTAGAGCCGGAGTCTTTCAACTATGGCTACACCTTC. The full variable domain, its missing parts supplied by reference TRBV9 and TRBJ1-2, is DSGVTQTPKHLITATGQRVTLRCSPRSGDLSVYWYQQSLDQGLQFLIQYYNGEERAKGNILERFSAQQFPDLHSELNLSSLELGDSALYFCASSVEPESFNYGYTFGSGTRLTVV.